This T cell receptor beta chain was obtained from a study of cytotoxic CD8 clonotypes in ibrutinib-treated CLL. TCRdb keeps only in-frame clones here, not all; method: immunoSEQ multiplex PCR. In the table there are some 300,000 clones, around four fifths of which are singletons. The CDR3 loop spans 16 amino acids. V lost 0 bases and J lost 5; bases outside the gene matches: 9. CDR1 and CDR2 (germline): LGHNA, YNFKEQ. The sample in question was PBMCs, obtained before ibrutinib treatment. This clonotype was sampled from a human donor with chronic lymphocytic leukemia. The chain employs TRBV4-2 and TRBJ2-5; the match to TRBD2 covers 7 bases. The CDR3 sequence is CASSQESAGAGETQYF. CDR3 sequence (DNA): TGTGCCAGCAGCCAAGAGTCTGCGGGAGCCGGGGAGACCCAGTACTTC.